These 26 T cell receptor beta chains share one sample of origin, sequenced in a study of T cell changes during pregnancy in multiple sclerosis. Sequencing used immunoSEQ multiplex PCR; TCRdb keeps in-frame clones, though not all of them. The sample has tens of thousands of clones; 93% are singletons. The sequencing used peripheral blood, collected in the second trimester of pregnancy. The receptor set was obtained from a female donor with multiple sclerosis, enrolled in a pregnancy study.

V and J are TRBV9 and TRBJ2-1; TRBD2 matches at 9 bases. The germline CDR1 and CDR2 sequences are SGDLS and YYNGEE. With V trimmed by 3 bases and J by 7 bases, 14 bases remained unmatched. The CDR3 loop spans 17 amino acids. The CDR3 DNA follows: TGTGCCAGCAGCGCGCCGACTAGCGGTAAAAGTGGTAATGAGCAGTTCTTC. This translates into CASSAPTSGKSGNEQFF.

The V and J genes are TRBV7-2 and TRBJ2-1; maybe TRBD2 (6 bases). Trimming removed 3 bases from V and 0 bases from J, with 9 bases in between. Germline lookup yields CDR1 SGHTA and CDR2 FQGNSA. This CDR3 spans 15 amino acids. CDR3: CASSFRGSSYNEQFF. The DNA of the CDR3 is TGTGCCAGCAGCTTTCGGGGGAGCTCCTACAATGAGCAGTTCTTC.

The chain has TRBV9 and TRBJ2-2, with D perhaps TRBD2 (5 bases). The CDR3 runs 16 residues. With 0 bases removed from V and 5 bases from J, the gap between germline ends came to 14 bases. The V gene's germline CDR1 is SGDLS and CDR2 YYNGEE. The CDR3 region has the DNA TGTGCCAGCAGCGTAGCTAGCACCCTTCCAACCGGGGAGCTGTTTTTT. Translating gives CASSVASTLPTGELFF.

The J gene is TRBJ1-4, the V gene TRBV11-2; a weak D match, TRBD1 (6 bases). CDR1 and CDR2 (germline): SGHAT, FQNNGV. The CDR3 spans 16 residues. V lost 5 bases, J lost 7 bases, and 20 bases lay in between. The DNA of the CDR3 is TGTGCCAGCAGCATGACATTTACAGGGTTGGGTGAAAAACTGTTTTTT. Translated, it gives CASSMTFTGLGEKLFF.

The chain uses TRBV11-2 and TRBJ2-2; 13 bases match TRBD2. The J segment lost 0 bases and the V segment lost 6 bases, leaving 10 bases of the junction unmatched. This CDR3 is 19 amino acids long. Germline V gives CDR1 SGHAT, CDR2 FQNNGV. This CDR3 is CASSRTSGSSRTNTGELFF. Written as DNA, the CDR3 is TGTGCCAGCAGTAGGACTAGCGGGAGTAGTCGCACGAACACCGGGGAGCTGTTTTTT.

The chain has TRBV13 and TRBJ2-1, with TRBD2 identical over 7 bases. The CDR3 has 18 residues. Trimming took 0 bases from V and 0 from J; bases not matched to a gene: 8. Germline CDR1 is PRHDT and CDR2 is FYEKMQ (reference sequence). The CDR3 spells CASSLGSLADHSYNEQFF. The CDR3 nucleotides read TGTGCCAGCAGCTTAGGCAGCCTAGCGGACCACTCCTACAATGAGCAGTTCTTC.

This chain joins TRBV19 and TRBJ1-5; 7 bases align to TRBD1. Germline CDR1 LNHDA, CDR2 SQIVND (reference sequence). The CDR3 runs to 18 residues. Losses at the gene ends were 5 bases for V and 0 bases for J; bases not matched to a gene: 13. The CDR3 DNA sequence: TGTGCCAGTAGTCCCCGTCCGGGACAGATGCATAGCAATCAGCCCCAGCATTTT. Its translation is CASSPRPGQMHSNQPQHF. The variable domain in full, with the rest retrieved from reference TRBV19 and TRBJ1-5, is DGGITQSPKYLFRKEGQNVTLSCEQNLNHDAMYWYRQDPGQGLRLIYYSQIVNDFQKGDIAEGYSVSREKKESFPLTVTSAQKNPTAFYLCASSPRPGQMHSNQPQHFGDGTRLSIL.

The CDR3 nucleotides read TGTGCCAGCAGTCGACGGACTAGCGGGAGCGAGCAGTACTTC. Its protein is CASSRRTSGSEQYF. The gene calls are TRBV5-8 and TRBJ2-7, with 13 positions matching TRBD2. This CDR3 contains 14 residues. The V segment lost 5 bases and the J segment 6 bases; nucleotides outside the gene matches: 5. Germline V gene data show CDR1 as SGHTS and CDR2 as YDEGEE.

The chain uses TRBV19 and TRBJ2-1; 8 nucleotides line up with TRBD2. Germline loops: CDR1 LNHDA, CDR2 SQIVND (reference sequence). The ends lost 3 bases at V and 7 bases at J; junction bases unmatched: 8. The CDR3 contains 15 residues. CDR3 region: CASSIGREGWNEQFF. The DNA of the CDR3 is TGTGCCAGTAGTATTGGCCGGGAGGGGTGGAATGAGCAGTTCTTC.

The rearrangement joins TRBV2 to TRBJ1-1; no clear D gene. Germline V gene data show CDR1 as SNHLY and CDR2 as FYNNEI. This CDR3 has 13 amino acids. V lost 2 bases to trimming and J lost 1 base, with 5 bases between them. The CDR3 nucleotides are TGTGCCAGCAGTGAACACAAGAACACTGAAGCTTTCTTT. As protein: CASSEHKNTEAFF. Based on the CDR3 plus reference TRBV2 and TRBJ1-1, the full variable domain is EPEVTQTPSHQVTQMGQEVILRCVPISNHLYFYWYRQILGQKVEFLVSFYNNEISEKSEIFDDQFSVERPDGSNFTLKIRSTKLEDSAMYFCASSEHKNTEAFFGQGTRLTVV.

The chain has TRBV9 and TRBJ2-2; D is unclear. This CDR3 is built from 13 residues. Germline loops: CDR1 SGDLS, CDR2 YYNGEE. Trimming removed 3 bases at V and 4 bases at J, with 7 bases between. The DNA for the CDR3 is TGTGCCAGCAGCGCTAGAACCACCGGGGAGCTGTTTTTT. This codes for CASSARTTGELFF.

Here the CDR3 DNA reads TGTGCCAGCAGCTTAACCAGCGAAACTAACACTGAAGCTTTCTTT. Its protein product is CASSLTSETNTEAFF. The chain has TRBV7-3 and TRBJ1-1; D remains unclear. The CDR3 consists of 15 residues. Trimming cost V 0 bases and J 2 bases, with 10 bases left between them. Germline V lookup: CDR1 SGHTA, CDR2 FQGTGA. The full variable domain, completed using reference TRBV7-3 and TRBJ1-1, is GAGVSQTPSNKVTEKGKYVELRCDPISGHTALYWYRQSLGQGPEFLIYFQGTGAADDSGLPNDRFFAVRPEGSVSTLKIQRTERGDSAVYLCASSLTSETNTEAFFGQGTRLTVV.

This chain connects TRBV15 to TRBJ1-1, with D unresolved. The CDR3 spans 14 residues. The V gene lost 3 bases and the J gene lost 0 bases, with 8 bases spanning the gap. The germline V gene has CDR1 LNHNV and CDR2 YYDKDF (reference sequence). The CDR3 DNA reads as TGTGCCACCAGCAGGGATACTATGAACACTGAAGCTTTCTTT. Translating gives CATSRDTMNTEAFF.

The chain uses TRBV19 and TRBJ1-2; TRBD1 aligns across 7 bases. This CDR3 has 13 amino acids. The trim removed 2 bases at V and 6 bases at J, leaving 3 bases unmatched. Germline V gene lookup returns CDR1 LNHDA and CDR2 SQIVND (reference sequence). The CDR3 region is CASSIRQGDGYTF. In DNA, the CDR3 is TGTGCCAGTAGTATACGGCAGGGGGATGGCTACACCTTC. Based on the CDR3 plus reference TRBV19 and TRBJ1-2, the full variable domain is DGGITQSPKYLFRKEGQNVTLSCEQNLNHDAMYWYRQDPGQGLRLIYYSQIVNDFQKGDIAEGYSVSREKKESFPLTVTSAQKNPTAFYLCASSIRQGDGYTFGSGTRLTVV.

In its sample, this clone was seen once. The V gene is TRBV5-1, the J gene TRBJ2-1; 8 bases fit TRBD2. CDR1 is SGHRS and CDR2 is YFSETQ in the germline V gene. This CDR3 has 16 amino acids. After removal of 3 bases from V and 7 bases from J, the junction contained 12 bases not matched to a gene. The CDR3 region has the DNA TGCGCCAGCAGCTCGGAATCGGGACTAGGTAGGAATGAGCAGTTCTTC. Its translation is CASSSESGLGRNEQFF.

The rearrangement joins TRBV27 to TRBJ2-7; D may be TRBD1 (6 bases). CDR1 and CDR2 (germline): MNHEY, SMNVEV (reference sequence). The CDR3 consists of 14 residues. V was trimmed by 5 bases and J by 2 bases, leaving 13 bases between them. The CDR3 nucleotides are TGTGCCAGCAGTGGCCCCGGACAGACCTACGAGCAGTACTTC. Amino acid sequence: CASSGPGQTYEQYF.

The genes are TRBV10-2 and TRBJ1-1; TRBD1 agrees at 7 bases. With 7 bases clipped from V and 7 bases from J, the junction kept 12 bases outside the gene matches. Per germline, CDR1 WSHSY and CDR2 SAAADI. The CDR3 consists of 14 residues. The CDR3 reads CASTQTGRGGEAFF. As DNA, the CDR3 is TGCGCCAGCACCCAGACAGGGAGAGGAGGTGAAGCTTTCTTT.

J is TRBJ2-7 and V is TRBV14, with TRBD2 identical over 8 bases. Per the germline V gene, CDR1 is SGHDN and CDR2 is FVKESK. V shed 4 bases and J 5 bases; nucleotides not matched to a gene: 4. The CDR3 is 13 residues long. The CDR3 coding sequence is TGTGCCAGCAGCCTTGGACTAGCTGACGAGCAGTACTTC. Amino acid sequence: CASSLGLADEQYF.

The chain employs TRBV4-2 and TRBJ1-2; D is perhaps TRBD1 (6 bases). Germline V gives CDR1 LGHNA, CDR2 YNFKEQ. Trimming cost V 0 bases and J 5 bases, with 10 bases left between them. There are 14 residues in the CDR3. CDR3 residues: CASSQDRQEYGYTF. CDR3 nucleotide sequence: TGTGCCAGCAGCCAAGATCGACAGGAGTATGGCTACACCTTC.

This clone has a single count. The chain links TRBV27 to TRBJ2-1, with 7 bases fitting TRBD2. CDR1 is MNHEY, CDR2 SMNVEV, per germline (reference sequence). Trimming at V came to 2 bases and at J to 4 bases, leaving 11 bases not matched to a gene. The CDR3 has 17 amino acids. CDR3 bases: TGTGCCAGCAGTTTAATGGGTAGCGGGCCTATTTACAATGAGCAGTTCTTC. Encoded protein: CASSLMGSGPIYNEQFF.

The V gene is TRBV19, the J gene TRBJ1-5; D not resolved. V dropped 7 bases and J dropped 0 bases, with 13 bases sitting between them. Germline values: CDR1 LNHDA, CDR2 SQIVND (reference sequence). This CDR3 comprises 15 residues. This chain's CDR3 is CASTVPGYSNQPQHF. DNA for the CDR3: TGTGCCAGTACCGTGCCAGGATATAGCAATCAGCCCCAGCATTTT.

The chain joins TRBV18 to TRBJ1-1; no clear D gene. CDR3 size: 14 residues. The V and J ends lost 4 bases and 3 bases respectively, with 12 bases between them. From germline, CDR1 is KGHSH and CDR2 LQKENI. CDR3 DNA sequence: TGTGCCAGCTCACAGCAGGTTCAGTACACTGAAGCTTTCTTT. Encoded protein: CASSQQVQYTEAFF.

This clone appeared once. The chain couples TRBV5-1 to TRBJ2-7; D is unresolved. From germline, CDR1 is SGHRS and CDR2 YFSETQ. The CDR3 length is 15 residues. Trimming pared 0 bases from V and 0 bases from J, leaving 10 bases between. In nucleotides, the CDR3 is TGCGCCAGCAGCTTGGACGACTTGAACTCCTACGAGCAGTACTTC. This codes for CASSLDDLNSYEQYF.

This clone was seen only once. The CDR3 reads CASKAGIGYTF. CDR3 nucleotide sequence: TGTGCCAGCAAGGCAGGGATCGGCTACACCTTC. V is TRBV5-5 and J is TRBJ1-2, with D possibly TRBD1 on 5 matching bases. Per the germline V gene, CDR1 is SGHKS and CDR2 is YYEKEE (reference sequence). This CDR3 has 11 residues. V lost 6 bases, J lost 8 bases, and 11 bases lay in between. Together with reference TRBV5-5 and TRBJ1-2, the CDR3 gives the full variable domain: DAGVTQSPTHLIKTRGQQVTLRCSPISGHKSVSWYQQVLGQGPQFIFQYYEKEERGRGNFPDRFSARQFPNYSSELNVNALLLGDSALYLCASKAGIGYTFGSGTRLTVV.

The V call is TRBV6-5, the J call TRBJ2-5; tentative D call: TRBD2 (5 bases). Trimming took off 4 bases at V and 6 bases at J, with 9 bases between the two ends. The CDR3 spans 12 residues. Germline V gene sequence: CDR1 MNHEY, CDR2 SVGAGI. CDR3 nucleotides: TGTGCCAGCAGTTCGGGGTTGAAGACCCAGTACTTC. This sequence encodes CASSSGLKTQYF.

The V and J genes are TRBV4-2 and TRBJ2-7; 8 bases agree with TRBD1. CDR1 and CDR2 (germline): LGHNA, YNFKEQ. This CDR3 contains 16 residues. V shed 0 bases, J shed 4 bases, and the junction held 8 bases outside the gene matches. The CDR3 bases are TGTGCCAGCAGCCAAGATCTCGGACAGGGCGATTACGAGCAGTACTTC. Translated, it gives CASSQDLGQGDYEQYF.